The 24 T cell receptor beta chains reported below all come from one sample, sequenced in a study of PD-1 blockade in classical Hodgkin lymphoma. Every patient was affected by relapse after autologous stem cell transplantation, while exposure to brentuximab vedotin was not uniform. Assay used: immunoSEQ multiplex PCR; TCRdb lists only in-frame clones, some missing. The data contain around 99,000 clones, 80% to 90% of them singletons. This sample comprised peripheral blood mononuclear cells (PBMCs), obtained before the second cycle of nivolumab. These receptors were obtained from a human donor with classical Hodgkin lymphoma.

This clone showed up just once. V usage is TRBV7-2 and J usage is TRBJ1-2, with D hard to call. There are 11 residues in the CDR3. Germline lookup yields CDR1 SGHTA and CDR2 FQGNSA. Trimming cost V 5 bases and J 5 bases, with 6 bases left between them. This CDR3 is CASSAWYGYTF. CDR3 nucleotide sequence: TGTGCCAGCAGCGCGTGGTATGGCTACACCTTC.

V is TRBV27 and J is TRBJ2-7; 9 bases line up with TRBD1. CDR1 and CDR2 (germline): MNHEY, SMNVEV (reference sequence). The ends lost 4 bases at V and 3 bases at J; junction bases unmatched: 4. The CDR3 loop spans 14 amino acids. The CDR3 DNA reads TGTGCCAGCAGTTATGGGACAGGGAACTACGAGCAGTACTTC. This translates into CASSYGTGNYEQYF.

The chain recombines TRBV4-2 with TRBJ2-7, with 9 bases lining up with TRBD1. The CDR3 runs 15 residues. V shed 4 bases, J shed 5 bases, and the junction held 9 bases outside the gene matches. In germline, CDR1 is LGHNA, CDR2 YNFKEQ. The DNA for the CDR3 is TGTGCCAGCAGCCGTACCGGGACAGGGTCAAACGAGCAGTACTTC. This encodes CASSRTGTGSNEQYF.

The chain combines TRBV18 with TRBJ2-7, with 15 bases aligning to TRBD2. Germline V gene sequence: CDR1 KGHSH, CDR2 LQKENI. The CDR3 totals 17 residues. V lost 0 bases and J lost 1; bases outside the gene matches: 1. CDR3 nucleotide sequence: TGTGCCAGCTCACCACCCGGGACTAGCGGGAGGTCCTACGAGCAGTACTTC. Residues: CASSPPGTSGRSYEQYF.

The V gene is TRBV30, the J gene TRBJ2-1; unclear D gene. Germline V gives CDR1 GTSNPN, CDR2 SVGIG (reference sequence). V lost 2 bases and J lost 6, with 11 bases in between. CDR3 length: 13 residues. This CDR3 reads CAWSSGNGNEQFF. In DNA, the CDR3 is TGTGCCTGGAGTAGTGGGAACGGCAATGAGCAGTTCTTC.

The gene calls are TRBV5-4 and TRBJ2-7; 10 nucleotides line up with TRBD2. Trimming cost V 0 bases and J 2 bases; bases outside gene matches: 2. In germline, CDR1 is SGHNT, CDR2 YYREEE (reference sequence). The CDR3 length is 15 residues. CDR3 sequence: CASSLAGLAAYEQYF. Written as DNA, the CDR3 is TGTGCCAGCAGCTTGGCTGGACTAGCGGCCTACGAGCAGTACTTC. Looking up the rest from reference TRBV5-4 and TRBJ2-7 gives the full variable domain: ETGVTQSPTHLIKTRGQQVTLRCSSQSGHNTVSWYQQALGQGPQFIFQYYREEENGRGNFPPRFSGLQFPNYSSELNVNALELDDSALYLCASSLAGLAAYEQYFGPGTRLTVT.

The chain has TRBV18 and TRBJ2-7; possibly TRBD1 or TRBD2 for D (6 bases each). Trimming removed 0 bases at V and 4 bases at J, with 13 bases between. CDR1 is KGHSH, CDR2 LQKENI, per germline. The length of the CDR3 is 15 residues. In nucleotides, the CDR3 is TGTGCCAGCTCACCACCGGGCAGGGGAGGTTACGAGCAGTACTTC. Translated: CASSPPGRGGYEQYF.

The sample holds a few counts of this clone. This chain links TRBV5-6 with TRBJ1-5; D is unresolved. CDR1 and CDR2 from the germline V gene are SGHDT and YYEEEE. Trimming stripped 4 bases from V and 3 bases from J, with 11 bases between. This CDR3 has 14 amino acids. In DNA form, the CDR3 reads TGTGCCAGCAGCCAATTTCAGGACAATCAGCCCCAGCATTTT. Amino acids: CASSQFQDNQPQHF.

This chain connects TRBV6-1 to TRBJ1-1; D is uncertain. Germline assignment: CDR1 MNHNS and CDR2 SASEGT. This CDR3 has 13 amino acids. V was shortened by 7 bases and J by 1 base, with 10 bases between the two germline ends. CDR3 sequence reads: CASTSQPNTEAFF. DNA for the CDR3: TGTGCCAGCACGTCGCAGCCGAACACTGAAGCTTTCTTT.

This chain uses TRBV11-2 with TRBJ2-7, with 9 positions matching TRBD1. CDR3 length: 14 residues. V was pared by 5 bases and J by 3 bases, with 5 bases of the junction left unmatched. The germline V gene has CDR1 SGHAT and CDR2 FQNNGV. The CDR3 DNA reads TGTGCCAGCAGCGTGGACAGGGGCCTCTACGAGCAGTACTTC. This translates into CASSVDRGLYEQYF.

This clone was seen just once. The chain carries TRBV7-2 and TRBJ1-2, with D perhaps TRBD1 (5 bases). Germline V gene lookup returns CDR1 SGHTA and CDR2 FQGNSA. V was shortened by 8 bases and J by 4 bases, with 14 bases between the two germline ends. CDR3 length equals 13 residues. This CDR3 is CASGPGPAYGYTF. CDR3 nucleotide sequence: TGTGCCAGCGGCCCGGGACCTGCCTATGGCTACACCTTC.

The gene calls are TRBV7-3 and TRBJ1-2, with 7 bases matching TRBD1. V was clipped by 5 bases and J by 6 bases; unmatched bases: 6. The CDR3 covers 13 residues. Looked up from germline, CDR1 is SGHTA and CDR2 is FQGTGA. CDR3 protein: CASSPAGGHGYTF. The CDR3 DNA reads TGTGCCAGCAGCCCAGCAGGGGGACATGGCTACACCTTC.

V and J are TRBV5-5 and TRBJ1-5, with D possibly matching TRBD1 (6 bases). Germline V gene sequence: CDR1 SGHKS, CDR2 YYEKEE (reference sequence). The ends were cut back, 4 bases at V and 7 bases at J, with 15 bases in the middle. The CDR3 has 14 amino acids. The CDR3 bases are TGTGCCAGCAGCGAGTTAGGGGGACGACAGCCCCAGCATTTT. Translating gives CASSELGGRQPQHF.

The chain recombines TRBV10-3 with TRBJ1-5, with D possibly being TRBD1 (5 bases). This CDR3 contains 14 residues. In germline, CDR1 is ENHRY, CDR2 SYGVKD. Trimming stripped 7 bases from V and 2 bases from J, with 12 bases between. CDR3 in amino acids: CAIKGREGNQPQHF. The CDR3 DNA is TGTGCCATCAAGGGCAGGGAGGGCAATCAGCCCCAGCATTTT.

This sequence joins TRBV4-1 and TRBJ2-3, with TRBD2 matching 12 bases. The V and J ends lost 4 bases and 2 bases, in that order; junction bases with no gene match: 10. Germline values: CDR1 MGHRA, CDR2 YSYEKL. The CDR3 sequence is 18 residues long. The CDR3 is CASSPLAGTSGFTDTQYF. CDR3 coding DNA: TGCGCCAGCAGCCCCCTCGCCGGGACTAGCGGGTTCACAGATACGCAGTATTTT.

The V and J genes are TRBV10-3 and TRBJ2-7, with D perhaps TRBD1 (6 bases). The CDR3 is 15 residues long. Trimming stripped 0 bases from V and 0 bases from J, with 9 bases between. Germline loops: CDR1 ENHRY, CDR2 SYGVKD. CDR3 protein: CAISESTGNSYEQYF. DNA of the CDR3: TGTGCCATCAGTGAGTCGACAGGAAACTCCTACGAGCAGTACTTC.

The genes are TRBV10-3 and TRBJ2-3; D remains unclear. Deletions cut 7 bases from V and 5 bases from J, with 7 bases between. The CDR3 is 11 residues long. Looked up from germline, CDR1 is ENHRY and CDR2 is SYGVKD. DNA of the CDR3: TGTGCCATCACGGGCGGAGATACGCAGTATTTT. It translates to CAITGGDTQYF.

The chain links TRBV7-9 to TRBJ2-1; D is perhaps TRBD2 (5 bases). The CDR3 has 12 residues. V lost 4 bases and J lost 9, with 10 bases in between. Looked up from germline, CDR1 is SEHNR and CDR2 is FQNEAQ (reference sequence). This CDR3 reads CASSSGWGEQFF. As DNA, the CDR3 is TGTGCCAGCAGCTCGGGGTGGGGTGAGCAGTTCTTC.

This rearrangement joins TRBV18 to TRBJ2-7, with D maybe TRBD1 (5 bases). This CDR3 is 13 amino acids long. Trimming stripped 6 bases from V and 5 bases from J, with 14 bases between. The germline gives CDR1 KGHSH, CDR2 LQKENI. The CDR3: CASSQGLKDEQYF. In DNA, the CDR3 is TGTGCCAGCTCCCAGGGTCTCAAAGACGAGCAGTACTTC.

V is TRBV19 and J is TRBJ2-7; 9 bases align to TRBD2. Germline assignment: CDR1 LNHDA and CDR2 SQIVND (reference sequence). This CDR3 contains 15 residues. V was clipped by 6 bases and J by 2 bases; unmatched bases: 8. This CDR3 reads CASSISGLATYEQYF. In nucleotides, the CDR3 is TGTGCCAGTAGCATATCGGGACTAGCTACCTACGAGCAGTACTTC. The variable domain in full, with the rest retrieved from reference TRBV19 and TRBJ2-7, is DGGITQSPKYLFRKEGQNVTLSCEQNLNHDAMYWYRQDPGQGLRLIYYSQIVNDFQKGDIAEGYSVSREKKESFPLTVTSAQKNPTAFYLCASSISGLATYEQYFGPGTRLTVT.

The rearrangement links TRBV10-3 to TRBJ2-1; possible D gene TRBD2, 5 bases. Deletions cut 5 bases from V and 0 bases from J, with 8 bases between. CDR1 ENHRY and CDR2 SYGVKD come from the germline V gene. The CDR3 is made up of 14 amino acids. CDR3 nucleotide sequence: TGTGCCATCAGTTCTAGCAACTCCTACAATGAGCAGTTCTTC. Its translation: CAISSSNSYNEQFF.

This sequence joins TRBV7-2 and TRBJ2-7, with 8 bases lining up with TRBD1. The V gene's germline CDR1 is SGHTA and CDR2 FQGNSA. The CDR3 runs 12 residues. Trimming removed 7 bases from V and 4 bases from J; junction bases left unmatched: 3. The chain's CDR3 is CASTRTGYEQYF. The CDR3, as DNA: TGTGCCAGCACCCGGACAGGGTACGAGCAGTACTTC.

The CDR3 reads CASSQASVAYEQYF. CDR3 nucleotide sequence: TGTGCCAGCTCACAAGCTAGCGTCGCGTACGAGCAGTACTTC. V and J are TRBV18 and TRBJ2-7, with a weak D call TRBD2 (6 bases). Trimming stripped 4 bases from V and 4 bases from J, with 14 bases between. The CDR3 sequence is 14 residues long. Per germline, CDR1 KGHSH and CDR2 LQKENI.

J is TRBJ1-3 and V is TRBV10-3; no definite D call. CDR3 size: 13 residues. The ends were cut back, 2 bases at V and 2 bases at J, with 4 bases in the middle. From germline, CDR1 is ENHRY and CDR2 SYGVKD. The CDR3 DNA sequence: TGTGCCATCAGTGAGGTCCCTGGAAACACCATATATTTT. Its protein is CAISEVPGNTIYF.